This TCR beta chain was documented in a study of T cells in Graves' hyperthyroidism and ophthalmopathy. Study-wide results and limits: The model foresaw ophthalmopathy a median about 6.1 months prior to onset.

This clonotype was picked up many times. The antigen is undetermined. The CDR3 runs 16 residues. V was shortened by 6 bases and J by 4 bases, with 22 bases between the two germline ends. Germline CDR1 reads DFQATT; CDR2 reads SNEGSKA (reference sequence). The investigators amplified TCR beta CDR3 regions from RNA transcripts. HTBI primers were used for first-round RT-PCR of the TCR CDR3. TCRdb redid the calling of the multiplex PCR reads with MiXCR, one entry per CDR3 protein. Of 600,000 or so distinct CDR3 sequences listed, approximately 14% were seen once; the top ten hold less than 9%. The TCR sequence derives from a young woman with Graves' ophthalmopathy. The genes are TRBV20-1 and TRBJ1-5; tentative D call: TRBD1 (6 bases). Sequencing was done on a sample of blood. CDR3 region: CSAQGTHARGNQPQHF. Written as DNA, the CDR3 is TGCAGTGCCCAGGGGACACACGCCCGAGGGAATCAGCCCCAGCATTTT.